This passage covers 20 T cell receptor beta chains from one sample sequenced in a study of shared clonotypes between healthy human individuals. Naive CD8 isolation took CD45RO-negative cells positively selected for CCR7 and excluded terminally differentiated effector memory CD45RA+ cells. Only in-frame clones appear in the TCRdb table, and some are missing; sequencing was by immunoSEQ multiplex PCR. The profile covers millions of clones, with about 93% appearing a single time and over 1.5% taken by the ten largest. Sequencing used naive CD8+ T cells from PBMCs. These receptors were obtained from a man aged 18-30 years in good health. Some clones in this sample may be carry-over from other donors' samples.

This chain links TRBV19 with TRBJ1-3; no definite D call. The CDR3 loop spans 17 amino acids. Trimming cost V 1 base and J 4 bases, with 17 bases left between them. Per germline, CDR1 LNHDA and CDR2 SQIVND (reference sequence). CDR3 loop: CASSIVLWTAEGNTIYF. The DNA of the CDR3 is TGTGCCAGTAGTATAGTGCTGTGGACGGCGGAGGGAAACACCATATATTTT.

The J gene is TRBJ2-3, the V gene TRBV9; D unresolved. Germline CDR1 reads SGDLS; CDR2 reads YYNGEE. V was trimmed by 3 bases and J by 7 bases, leaving 9 bases between them. CDR3 length: 12 residues. CDR3 in amino acids: CASSAPQHTQYF. Written as DNA, the CDR3 is TGTGCCAGCAGCGCCCCACAGCATACGCAGTATTTT.

The chain is built from TRBV7-2 and TRBJ2-7; the D call may be TRBD1 or TRBD2 (6 bases each). The V gene's germline CDR1 is SGHTA and CDR2 FQGNSA. V was cut by 1 base and J by 6 bases, with 16 bases left in between. The CDR3 contains 15 residues. The DNA of the CDR3 is TGTGCCAGCAGCTTAGAGGCGGGGCAGACAGGCGAGCAGTACTTC. Its translation: CASSLEAGQTGEQYF.

The chain employs TRBV4-1 and TRBJ1-3; D possibly corresponds to TRBD1 (6 bases). Between the trimmed V and J ends, which lost 4 bases and 0 bases, there was a span of 10 bases. The length of the CDR3 is 15 residues. Germline V lookup: CDR1 MGHRA, CDR2 YSYEKL. CDR3 nucleotide sequence: TGCGCCAGCAGCCCCCAGGGGAGCTCTGGAAACACCATATATTTT. Translating it yields CASSPQGSSGNTIYF.

The table lists this clone with a count of one. The rearrangement uses TRBV27 and TRBJ2-7; perhaps TRBD1 as D (6 bases). CDR1 MNHEY and CDR2 SMNVEV come from the germline V gene (reference sequence). The CDR3 consists of 14 residues. The V and J ends lost 5 bases and 2 bases respectively, with 13 bases between them. This chain's CDR3 is CASSALRTAYEQYF. The CDR3 DNA sequence: TGTGCCAGCAGTGCCCTAAGGACAGCCTACGAGCAGTACTTC.

The gene calls are TRBV4-3 and TRBJ1-2; D gene unclear. V was trimmed by 0 bases and J by 4 bases, leaving 12 bases between them. The CDR3 sequence is 15 residues long. In germline, CDR1 is LGHNA, CDR2 YSLEER. The CDR3 region has the DNA TGCGCCAGCAGCCAAGATCACGGGCCCAGCTATGGCTACACCTTC. The encoded protein is CASSQDHGPSYGYTF.

This chain joins TRBV5-6 and TRBJ1-3, with unresolved D. This CDR3 is 16 amino acids long. The germline V gene has CDR1 SGHDT and CDR2 YYEEEE. V lost 0 bases and J lost 0, with 10 bases in between. For the CDR3, the DNA is TGTGCCAGCAGCTTGGGAGGGCAGCGCTCTGGAAACACCATATATTTT. The encoded protein is CASSLGGQRSGNTIYF.

This chain joins TRBV6-5 and TRBJ2-1; D may correspond to TRBD1 or TRBD2 (6 bases each). Germline loops: CDR1 MNHEY, CDR2 SVGAGI. Deletions cut 10 bases from V and 0 bases from J, with 13 bases between. This CDR3 comprises 14 residues. The CDR3 protein is CATKGGSSYNEQFF. Written as DNA, the CDR3 is TGTGCCACAAAGGGGGGAAGCTCCTACAATGAGCAGTTCTTC.

In regard to this clone: Other DNA sequences in the same sample also yield this CDR3. The V gene is TRBV19, the J gene TRBJ1-1, with D uncertain. V was cut by 1 base and J by 6 bases, with 3 bases left in between. The CDR3 is 11 amino acids. Germline V gives CDR1 LNHDA, CDR2 SQIVND (reference sequence). For the CDR3, the DNA is TGTGCCAGTAGTATAGGTCCTGAAGCTTTCTTT. It translates to CASSIGPEAFF.

This rearrangement joins TRBV27 to TRBJ2-7; 8 bases are shared with TRBD1. This CDR3 has 15 amino acids. The V gene's germline CDR1 is MNHEY and CDR2 SMNVEV (reference sequence). V lost 2 bases and J lost 4; bases outside the gene matches: 7. CDR3 coding DNA: TGTGCCAGCAGTTTACGAGGGACAGGATCTTACGAGCAGTACTTC. It encodes CASSLRGTGSYEQYF.

The gene calls are TRBV7-9 and TRBJ2-3; the D gene is possibly TRBD2 (8 bases). Germline CDR1 is SEHNR and CDR2 is FQNEAQ (reference sequence). Trimming shortened V by 10 bases and J by 8 bases, and 22 bases separated the two germline ends. CDR3 size: 14 residues. For the CDR3, the DNA is TGTGCCACCACCAGGGGGGCTAGCGGGCTTACGCAGTATTTT. Its protein product is CATTRGASGLTQYF.

Notes on this clone: Other nucleotide sequences in the sample specify the same CDR3. The chain uses TRBV27 and TRBJ2-7; 11 bases match TRBD1. There are 13 residues in the CDR3. The ends lost 3 bases at V and 6 bases at J; junction bases unmatched: 1. CDR1 and CDR2 from the germline V gene are MNHEY and SMNVEV (reference sequence). The CDR3 is CASSLGTGGEQYF. CDR3 DNA: TGTGCCAGCAGTTTGGGGACAGGGGGCGAGCAGTACTTC.

The chain carries TRBV27 and TRBJ1-5; TRBD1 is a possible D gene (5 bases). CDR3 length equals 17 residues. Trimming stripped 5 bases from V and 3 bases from J, with 20 bases between. The germline V gene encodes CDR1 MNHEY and CDR2 SMNVEV (reference sequence). This CDR3 reads CASSTLGFRGSNQPQHF. The CDR3 coding sequence is TGTGCCAGCAGTACCCTAGGGTTTAGGGGTTCCAATCAGCCCCAGCATTTT.

The count of this clone is one. The rearrangement joins TRBV27 to TRBJ1-1, with D maybe TRBD1 (6 bases). The CDR3 sequence is 14 residues long. The germline V gene encodes CDR1 MNHEY and CDR2 SMNVEV (reference sequence). With 4 bases removed from V and 6 bases from J, the gap between germline ends came to 15 bases. The CDR3 reads CASSSRVGASEAFF. In DNA form, the CDR3 reads TGTGCCAGCAGTTCCAGGGTGGGGGCCTCTGAAGCTTTCTTT.

V gene TRBV27 combines with J gene TRBJ2-2; D is unresolved. This CDR3 has 14 amino acids. CDR1 and CDR2 (germline): MNHEY, SMNVEV (reference sequence). The V end was cut by 4 bases, the J end by 5 bases, with 11 bases between. Here the CDR3 DNA reads TGTGCCAGCAGTTCCCAACTGAATACCGGGGAGCTGTTTTTT. The encoded protein is CASSSQLNTGELFF.

This chain joins TRBV27 and TRBJ2-1; D not resolved. Looked up from germline, CDR1 is MNHEY and CDR2 is SMNVEV (reference sequence). The V end was cut by 2 bases, the J end by 10 bases, with 15 bases between. The CDR3 loop spans 14 amino acids. CDR3 residues: CASSLESPHLEQFF. CDR3 nucleotides: TGTGCCAGCAGTTTAGAGTCCCCCCACCTGGAGCAGTTCTTC.

This CDR3 is CASSTLTGTGSEQYF. CDR3 nucleotides: TGTGCCAGCAGCACACTAACCGGGACAGGGAGCGAGCAGTACTTC. This rearrangement joins TRBV7-9 to TRBJ2-7, with 9 bases that match TRBD1. V was clipped by 5 bases and J by 6 bases; unmatched bases: 11. The CDR3 runs 15 residues. Germline CDR1 reads SEHNR; CDR2 reads FQNEAQ (reference sequence).

In its sample, this clone was seen a few times. The rearrangement joins TRBV2 to TRBJ2-3; D is perhaps TRBD1 (6 bases). CDR1 is SNHLY and CDR2 is FYNNEI in the germline V gene. This CDR3 contains 10 residues. The V end was cut by 8 bases, the J end by 8 bases, with 8 bases between. The CDR3 DNA follows: TGTGCCAGCGAAGGGGGTACGCAGTATTTT. Encoded protein: CASEGGTQYF. The variable domain in full, completed from reference TRBV2 and TRBJ2-3, reads EPEVTQTPSHQVTQMGQEVILRCVPISNHLYFYWYRQILGQKVEFLVSFYNNEISEKSEIFDDQFSVERPDGSNFTLKIRSTKLEDSAMYFCASEGGTQYFGPGTRLTVL.

The chain carries TRBV19 and TRBJ2-7; D not resolved. CDR1 is LNHDA and CDR2 is SQIVND in the germline V gene (reference sequence). Trimming removed 2 bases from V and 3 bases from J, with 11 bases in between. The CDR3 is made up of 14 amino acids. The CDR3: CASSIIGTYYEQYF. CDR3 coding DNA: TGTGCCAGTAGTATAATCGGCACCTACTACGAGCAGTACTTC.

This sequence joins TRBV7-9 and TRBJ2-7; D may be TRBD1 (5 bases). The CDR3 is made up of 18 amino acids. The germline V and J ends were trimmed by 3 bases and 1 base, with 22 bases remaining between them. Germline V lookup: CDR1 SEHNR, CDR2 FQNEAQ (reference sequence). The CDR3 DNA reads as TGTGCCAGCAGCTTCAGCCTGTCCAACCAGGGCGTATCCTACGAGCAGTACTTC. Translated: CASSFSLSNQGVSYEQYF.